A selection of T cell receptor beta chains follows, all from one sample in a study of monozygotic twins with cystic fibrosis. Assay used: immunoSEQ multiplex PCR; TCRdb lists only in-frame clones, some missing. The sample lists approximately 20,000 clones; approximately 97% were seen once. The sample consisted of blood. These receptors originate from a girl under 18 with cystic fibrosis. Each CDR3 is given with its conserved first and last residue. A clone size is listed for some rows: how often the clone was seen (once, few, many), or a class if it is expanded.

V gene	J gene	clone size	CDR3 protein
TRBV27	TRBJ2-2	.	CASRSRVDTGELFF
TRBV4-2	TRBJ2-5	.	CASSHPGPEGGTQYF
TRBV6-6	TRBJ2-7	.	CASSQMGYEQYF
TRBV29-1	TRBJ1-4	.	CSAHTGRGEKLFF
TRBV7-9	TRBJ1-3	.	CASSLVARATSGNTIYF
TRBV9	TRBJ2-3	.	CASSPPGRASGDTQYF
TRBV6-5	TRBJ1-1	.	CASMLNRGHTEAFF
TRBV7-6	TRBJ2-5	.	CASSWGAGGPGETQYF
TRBV5-6	TRBJ2-4	.	CASSLGQTNIQYF
TRBV5-4	TRBJ2-5	once	CASRQGGQETQYF
TRBV28	TRBJ2-7	.	CASSDRGKSGEQYF
TRBV4-3	TRBJ2-1	.	CASSQWMRNEQFF
TRBV18	TRBJ2-7	.	CASSPPGRAQDEQYF
TRBV7-2	TRBJ2-7	.	CASSLSLSHEQYF
TRBV6-5	TRBJ1-1	.	CASSQGRYTEAFF
TRBV15	TRBJ1-5	.	CATSRDRQPQHF
TRBV6-1	TRBJ2-7	.	CASRDEDRGSYEQYF
TRBV27	TRBJ1-2	.	CASRPLPGAGPYGYTF
TRBV28	TRBJ2-1	.	CASSTPGGLGSYNEQFF
TRBV11-2	TRBJ1-5	.	CASSLTALSNQPQHF
TRBV28	TRBJ2-3	.	CASSDPGPGVGTDTQYF